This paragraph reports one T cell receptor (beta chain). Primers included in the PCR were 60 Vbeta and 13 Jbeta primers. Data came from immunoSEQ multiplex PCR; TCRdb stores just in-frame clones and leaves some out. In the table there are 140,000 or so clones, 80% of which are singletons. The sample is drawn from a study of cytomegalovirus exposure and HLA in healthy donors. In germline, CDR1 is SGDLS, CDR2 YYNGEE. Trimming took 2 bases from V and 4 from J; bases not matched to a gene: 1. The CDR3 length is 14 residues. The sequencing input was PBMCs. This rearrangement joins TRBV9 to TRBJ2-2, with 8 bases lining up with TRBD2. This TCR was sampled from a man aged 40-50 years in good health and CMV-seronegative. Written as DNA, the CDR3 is TGTGCCAGCAGCGTGGGGACTAGCACCGGGGAGCTGTTTTTT. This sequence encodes CASSVGTSTGELFF. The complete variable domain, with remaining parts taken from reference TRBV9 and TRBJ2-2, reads DSGVTQTPKHLITATGQRVTLRCSPRSGDLSVYWYQQSLDQGLQFLIQYYNGEERAKGNILERFSAQQFPDLHSELNLSSLELGDSALYFCASSVGTSTGELFFGEGSRLTVL.